This TCR beta chain was captured in a study of control samples from healthy donors and cancer patients. Measured with immunoSEQ multiplex PCR; TCRdb has only the in-frame clones, and not every one. This table has 100,000 to 150,000 clones, around 90% appearing once. Trimming took 5 bases from V and 1 from J; bases not matched to a gene: 8. This CDR3 is 18 amino acids long. CDR1 is SGHDT, CDR2 YYEEEE, per germline. The sequencing input was blood. The rearrangement uses TRBV5-6 and TRBJ2-3, with 15 bases aligning to TRBD2. The TCR originated in a man aged 35 to 55 in good health. The CDR3 DNA follows: TGTGCCAGCAGTCGGGGCGGACTAGCGGGGGGGCGCACAGATACGCAGTATTTT. Translated, it gives CASSRGGLAGGRTDTQYF.